This T cell receptor (beta chain) was captured in a study of technical replicates of blood from a handful of donors. Repertoires were generated with immunoSEQ multiplex PCR, while TCRdb's copy carries only in-frame clones and drops some. Among some 80,000 clones, 90% to 98% were seen once, and the ten largest hold around 0.33%. Germline V lookup: CDR1 MNHEY, CDR2 SVGAGI. V shed 0 bases and J shed 3 bases, with 15 bases lying between them. The CDR3 spans 16 residues. This chain links TRBV6-5 with TRBJ2-7; no clear D gene. Sequenced: T cells isolated from PBMCs. This sequence was found in a human donor in good health. CDR3: CASSYSSGRLIYEQYF. The CDR3 bases are TGTGCCAGCAGTTACTCTTCAGGCCGATTAATCTACGAGCAGTACTTC.